These 5 T cell receptor beta chains share one sample of origin, sequenced in a study of T-cell reconstitution after alpha-beta-depleted transplantation in children. The library targeted TCRbeta and was prepared with unique molecular identifiers. Via MiXCR, TCRdb re-called the PCR reads, giving one row per CDR3 protein. Among hundreds of thousands of distinct CDR3 sequences, 10% to 15% were seen once, and the ten largest hold around 4.1%. The sequencing here drew on PBMCs, taken from the stem cell graft. These receptors all come from a human donor who donated a stem cell graft to a child with Fanconi anemia.

The chain links TRBV7-2 to TRBJ1-2; 7 positions match TRBD1. Germline CDR1 SGHTA, CDR2 FQGNSA. The ends lost 5 bases at V and 6 bases at J; junction bases unmatched: 6. The CDR3 length is 13 residues. The CDR3 DNA reads TGTGCCAGCAGCCCCGGGACAGTGGATGGCTACACCTTC. It is translated as CASSPGTVDGYTF.

This clonotype occurred a few times. The chain carries TRBV9 and TRBJ2-7; 8 bases match TRBD2. Germline V gene data show CDR1 as SGDLS and CDR2 as YYNGEE. The CDR3 length is 14 residues. J was trimmed by 2 bases and V by 3 bases; bases with no gene match: 4. CDR3 bases: TGTGCCAGCAGCGCGACTAGCGATACCTACGAGCAGTACTTC. It encodes CASSATSDTYEQYF.

V and J are TRBV24-1 and TRBJ2-3; the D gene is possibly TRBD2 (6 bases). Trimming removed 2 bases at V and 0 bases at J, with 14 bases between. CDR3 length equals 17 residues. The germline V gene encodes CDR1 KGHDR and CDR2 SFDVKD. The CDR3, as DNA: TGTGCCACCAGTGATTCTAGAGCGGGCCTTAGCACAGATACGCAGTATTTT. Translating gives CATSDSRAGLSTDTQYF.

There are many counts of this clonotype. This chain connects TRBV5-1 to TRBJ2-7; TRBD1 agrees at 7 bases. The CDR3 is 13 residues long. Germline V CDR1 and CDR2: SGHRS, YFSETQ. V lost 2 bases to trimming and J lost 6 bases; unmatched junction nucleotides: 5. CDR3 nucleotides: TGCGCCAGCAGCTTAGAGGGGGCCGTCGAGCAGTACTTC. Translation: CASSLEGAVEQYF.

V is TRBV20-1 and J is TRBJ2-2; no definite D call. This CDR3 spans 14 amino acids. The V end was cut by 0 bases, the J end by 4 bases, with 9 bases between. The germline gives CDR1 DFQATT, CDR2 SNEGSKA (reference sequence). The CDR3 region has the DNA TGCAGTGCTAGAGAGGGGAAGAGCACCGGGGAGCTGTTTTTT. It translates to CSAREGKSTGELFF.